Below, 6 T cell receptor beta chains from the same sample are listed, as sequenced in a study of blood T cells in healthy people across ages. Primed by a sample-barcoded 5' primer and a J-beta primer mix, a second PCR proceeded for 7 to 11 cycles. TCRdb recomputed calls from the 5' RACE reads with MiXCR, one row per CDR3 protein. The sample shows 1.5 million to 1.9 million distinct CDR3 sequences, around 40% of them seen only once. Specimen: blood. Receptors originate from a woman in her late teens or twenties in good health.

The sample holds a few counts of this clonotype. V gene TRBV9 combines with J gene TRBJ2-7; TRBD1 matches at 7 bases. J was trimmed by 3 bases and V by 3 bases; bases with no gene match: 3. The CDR3 is made up of 13 amino acids. Germline V lookup: CDR1 SGDLS, CDR2 YYNGEE. The CDR3 bases are TGTGCCAGCAGCGGACAGGGAGACTACGAGCAGTACTTC. Its protein product is CASSGQGDYEQYF.

This clonotype was detected a few times. This may arise from a read error, as a much more abundant clone is one base away. The genes are TRBV4-2 and TRBJ2-1, with TRBD2 matching over 9 bases. The J call may be incorrect, as the DNA end agrees better with TRBJ2-7. Germline values: CDR1 LGHNA, CDR2 YNFKEQ. The CDR3 length is 16 residues. This CDR3 is CASSQAGTSSYNEQYF. CDR3 coding DNA: TGTGCCAGCAGCCAGGCCGGGACTAGCTCCTACAATGAGCAGTACTTC.

Only a few counts were recorded for this clonotype. The chain recombines TRBV9 with TRBJ2-5; D may correspond to TRBD1 or TRBD2 (6 bases each). The germline V gene encodes CDR1 SGDLS and CDR2 YYNGEE. The V and J ends lost 0 bases and 11 bases respectively, with 17 bases between them. The CDR3 loop spans 14 amino acids. Here the CDR3 DNA reads TGTGCCAGCAGCGTAGGCGGGGTTCCAGGGGAGCAGTACTTC. It codes for CASSVGGVPGEQYF. Drawing the rest from reference TRBV9 and TRBJ2-5, the complete variable domain is DSGVTQTPKHLITATGQRVTLRCSPRSGDLSVYWYQQSLDQGLQFLIQYYNGEERAKGNILERFSAQQFPDLHSELNLSSLELGDSALYFCASSVGGVPGEQYFGPGTRLLVL.

This chain connects TRBV10-3 to TRBJ2-1; D unclear. Germline assignment: CDR1 ENHRY and CDR2 SYGVKD. The CDR3 consists of 11 residues. V shed 2 bases and J shed 10 bases, with 6 bases lying between them. CDR3 protein: CAISERREQFF. The CDR3 DNA reads as TGTGCCATCAGTGAGCGAAGAGAGCAGTTCTTC.

Comment on this clonotype: Compared with germline, one end of the junction differs, possibly owing to a read error. The chain has TRBV29-1 and TRBJ2-5; 7 bases agree with TRBD1. Germline V gene sequence: CDR1 SQVTM, CDR2 ANQGSEA. The CDR3 has 12 amino acids. CDR3 sequence reads: CGVVTGQETQYF. The CDR3 DNA is TGCGGCGTTGTGACAGGGCAAGAGACCCAGTACTTC.

Details on this clonotype: A much larger clone sits a single nucleotide away, making a read error possible. This chain links TRBV27 with TRBJ2-5; TRBD2 matches at 8 bases. The CDR3 runs to 15 residues. With 3 bases clipped from V and 5 bases from J, the junction kept 8 bases outside the gene matches. CDR1 and CDR2 from the germline V gene are MNHEY and SMNVEV (reference sequence). This CDR3 is CASSFGRAGVETQYF. The CDR3, as DNA: TGTGCCAGCAGTTTCGGACGAGCGGGAGTTGAGACCCAGTACTTC.